Each of the 8 T cell receptor beta chains below was sequenced from the same sample in a study of long-term antiretroviral therapy in people with HIV. Version v3.0 of the immunoSEQ assay was performed at survey level. Repertoires were generated with immunoSEQ multiplex PCR, while TCRdb's copy carries only in-frame clones and drops some. The sample lists more than 5,500 clones, around 80% seen once, with around a quarter in the top ten. The starting material was unsorted PBMCs, obtained 1.1 years after starting antiretroviral therapy. The receptors shown here come from a middle-aged man with HIV.

J is TRBJ1-5 and V is TRBV10-2, with D possibly being TRBD1 (6 bases). V was shortened by 6 bases and J by 0 bases, with 9 bases between the two germline ends. The germline V gene encodes CDR1 WSHSY and CDR2 SAAADI. This CDR3 has 14 amino acids. The CDR3 region is CASRGDISNQPQHF. CDR3 in DNA: TGCGCCAGCAGGGGGGACATTAGCAATCAGCCCCAGCATTTT.

The genes are TRBV6-5 and TRBJ2-7; 8 bases fit TRBD1. The CDR3 is made up of 14 amino acids. Germline CDR1 reads MNHEY; CDR2 reads SVGAGI. J was trimmed by 2 bases and V by 10 bases; bases with no gene match: 10. CDR3: CATSPGRGPYEQYF. In DNA, the CDR3 is TGTGCCACCAGCCCCGGCAGGGGGCCCTACGAGCAGTACTTC.

The V call is TRBV5-4, the J call TRBJ1-3; maybe TRBD1 (5 bases). The length of the CDR3 is 13 residues. Germline assignment: CDR1 SGHNT and CDR2 YYREEE (reference sequence). V was pared by 2 bases and J by 4 bases, with 7 bases between. The CDR3 sequence is CASSFKGGNTIYF. CDR3 nucleotide sequence: TGTGCCAGCAGCTTCAAGGGGGGAAACACCATATATTTT. Complete variable domain (other parts from reference TRBV5-4 and TRBJ1-3): ETGVTQSPTHLIKTRGQQVTLRCSSQSGHNTVSWYQQALGQGPQFIFQYYREEENGRGNFPPRFSGLQFPNYSSELNVNALELDDSALYLCASSFKGGNTIYFGEGSWLTVV.

This sequence joins TRBV13 and TRBJ2-7; 9 bases agree with TRBD1. The J segment lost 4 bases and the V segment lost 3 bases, leaving 7 bases of the junction unmatched. The CDR3 loop spans 15 amino acids. The germline V gene encodes CDR1 PRHDT and CDR2 FYEKMQ (reference sequence). CDR3 in amino acids: CASSLGQGGAYEQYF. DNA of the CDR3: TGTGCCAGCAGCTTGGGACAGGGTGGGGCTTACGAGCAGTACTTC.

V and J are TRBV29-1 and TRBJ1-2; D is unresolved. Trimming removed 2 bases from V and 6 bases from J, with 16 bases in between. Per germline, CDR1 SQVTM and CDR2 ANQGSEA. This CDR3 is 14 amino acids long. CDR3 loop: CSVETSARADGYTF. CDR3 sequence (DNA): TGCAGCGTTGAAACCTCGGCCAGAGCGGATGGCTACACCTTC. The full variable domain, its missing parts supplied by reference TRBV29-1 and TRBJ1-2, is SAVISQKPSRDICQRGTSLTIQCQVDSQVTMMFWYRQQPGQSLTLIATANQGSEATYESGFVIDKFPISRPNLTFSTLTVSNMSPEDSSIYLCSVETSARADGYTFGSGTRLTVV.

The V call is TRBV19, the J call TRBJ1-3; D gene ambiguous. Trimming removed 4 bases at V and 0 bases at J, with 10 bases between. This CDR3 is 15 amino acids long. Germline V gene sequence: CDR1 LNHDA, CDR2 SQIVND (reference sequence). In DNA form, the CDR3 reads TGTGCCAGTAGTAATGGAGCTAGCTCTGGAAACACCATATATTTT. This codes for CASSNGASSGNTIYF.

The gene calls are TRBV9 and TRBJ1-2; 7 bases match TRBD1. The CDR3 length is 17 residues. V was clipped by 0 bases and J by 0 bases; unmatched bases: 8. Germline V gene lookup returns CDR1 SGDLS and CDR2 YYNGEE. CDR3 in amino acids: CASSVGAGTAANYGYTF. In DNA, the CDR3 is TGTGCCAGCAGCGTAGGGGCGGGGACAGCCGCTAACTATGGCTACACCTTC.

This sequence joins TRBV2 and TRBJ1-3, with 7 bases matching TRBD1. Germline V lookup: CDR1 SNHLY, CDR2 FYNNEI. J was trimmed by 0 bases and V by 6 bases; bases with no gene match: 11. The CDR3 contains 17 residues. The CDR3, as DNA: TGTGCCAGCAGCCCCACAGGGGTCGGTTTCTCTGGAAACACCATATATTTT. It specifies CASSPTGVGFSGNTIYF.